Listed below are T cell receptor beta chains from one sample, sequenced in a study of blood T cell repertoires in COVID-19. Clones were sequenced by immunoSEQ multiplex PCR, and TCRdb holds only the in-frame ones, with some missing. Of approximately 150,000 clones listed, roughly 88% are singletons. The sequencing input was peripheral blood. All receptors come from a man aged 65-85 years with active COVID-19. Both conserved end residues are part of each CDR3. Each record gives: CDR3 length, J gene, V gene, CDR3 protein.

CDR3 length: 16
J gene: TRBJ2-3
V gene: TRBV27
CDR3 protein: CASSPLAGVSTDTQYF

CDR3 length: 19
J gene: TRBJ2-2
V gene: TRBV7-9
CDR3 protein: CASSLVYGTRRLNTGELFF

CDR3 length: 15
J gene: TRBJ2-7
V gene: TRBV13
CDR3 protein: CASSLGRLGSYEQYF

CDR3 length: 14
J gene: TRBJ2-1
V gene: TRBV30
CDR3 protein: CAWSGDREYNEQFF

CDR3 length: 15
J gene: TRBJ2-5
V gene: TRBV3-1/TRBV3-2
CDR3 protein: CASSQVGQGGETQYF

CDR3 length: 16
J gene: TRBJ2-4
V gene: TRBV19
CDR3 protein: CASSIRDSLAKNIQYF

CDR3 length: 17
J gene: TRBJ2-1
V gene: TRBV28
CDR3 protein: CASSLGGGGGDYNEQFF

CDR3 length: 14
J gene: TRBJ1-6
V gene: TRBV5-1
CDR3 protein: CASSLEGSNSPLHF

CDR3 length: 13
J gene: TRBJ2-2
V gene: TRBV29-1
CDR3 protein: CSTGQGTTGELFF

CDR3 length: 17
J gene: TRBJ2-1
V gene: TRBV7-9
CDR3 protein: CASSPPPRLAEYNEQFF

CDR3 length: 15
J gene: TRBJ1-4
V gene: TRBV4-3
CDR3 protein: CASSEPRDRGGKLFF